This T cell receptor (beta chain) comes out of a study of blood T cells in healthy people across ages. Sample-barcoded 5' priming and a J-beta primer mix drove a second PCR of 7 to 11 cycles. TCRdb analysed the 5' RACE reads with MiXCR anew, one entry per CDR3 protein. The sample shows over 600,000 distinct CDR3 sequences, about 21% of them seen only once. The study drew donors from healthy Caucasian individuals in Russia aged roughly 6 to 95. Every participating donor contributed roughly 10 milliliters of peripheral blood through a draw. Germline CDR1 reads LGHNT; CDR2 reads FRNRAP. The J segment lost 3 bases and the V segment lost 6 bases, leaving 12 bases of the junction unmatched. The length of the CDR3 is 16 residues.

This receptor was identified in a man aged 65 to 79 in good health. The rearrangement joins TRBV12-5 to TRBJ2-7; TRBD2 matches at 9 bases. The sequenced sample was blood. CDR3 loop: CASGTYGVAGDYEQYF. In DNA, the CDR3 is TGTGCTAGTGGAACTTATGGGGTAGCGGGAGACTACGAGCAGTACTTC.